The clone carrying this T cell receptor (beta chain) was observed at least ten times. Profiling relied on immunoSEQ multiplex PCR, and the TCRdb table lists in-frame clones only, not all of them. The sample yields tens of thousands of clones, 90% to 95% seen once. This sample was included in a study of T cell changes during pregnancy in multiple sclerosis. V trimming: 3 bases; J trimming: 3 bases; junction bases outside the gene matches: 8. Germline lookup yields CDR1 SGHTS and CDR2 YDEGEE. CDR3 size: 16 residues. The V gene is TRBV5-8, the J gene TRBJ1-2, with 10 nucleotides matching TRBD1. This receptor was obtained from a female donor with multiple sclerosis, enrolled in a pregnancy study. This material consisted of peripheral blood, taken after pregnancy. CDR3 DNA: TGTGCCAGCAGCTCCCCTATGACAGGGGGCGACTATGGCTACACCTTC. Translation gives CASSSPMTGGDYGYTF.